This TCR beta chain was documented in a study of a mutant IDH1 vaccine in newly diagnosed glioma. Turning to this clone: Its specificity is not known.

Sample time point: week 23, last vaccination. Each dose delivered 300 ug of mutant IDH1 20-mer peptide subcutaneously with imiquimod. The method was immunoSEQ multiplex PCR; TCRdb's version includes in-frame clones alone and lacks a portion of them. The profile shows under 45,000 clones, approximately 90% of them singletons. This receptor was taken from a man in his fifties or sixties with glioma. Sequenced here: PBMCs, sampled from a glioma patient whose treatment included an IDH1 peptide vaccine.

CDR3 sequence: CASSVGQVSNQPQHF. Here the CDR3 DNA reads TGTGCCAGCAGCGTGGGACAGGTTAGCAATCAGCCCCAGCATTTT. The V gene is TRBV5-6, the J gene TRBJ1-5; 8 bases are a match to TRBD1. In germline, CDR1 is SGHDT, CDR2 YYEEEE. The V segment lost 4 bases and the J segment 0 bases; nucleotides outside the gene matches: 3. The CDR3 extends over 15 amino acids. Drawing the rest from reference TRBV5-6 and TRBJ1-5, the complete variable domain is DAGVTQSPTHLIKTRGQQVTLRCSPKSGHDTVSWYQQALGQGPQFIFQYYEEEERQRGNFPDRFSGHQFPNYSSELNVNALLLGDSALYLCASSVGQVSNQPQHFGDGTRLSIL.